The T cell receptor (beta chain) under discussion was sequenced for a study of graft-versus-host responses after intestinal transplantation (dated by TCRdb to the early 2020s). Background on the whole study: The transplants that recipients received were multivisceral, liver-intestinal, or isolated intestinal. Rather than going through the commercial service, samples from a few later patients were sequenced in-house on an Illumina MiSeq and processed with MiXCR. After intestinal transplantation, graft-versus-host and host-versus-graft alloreactive T cell clones in the graft, circulation and bone marrow were tracked using bulk TCR-beta CDR3 sequencing. A peak of at least 4% donor T cells among recipient peripheral blood mononuclear cells was the definition used for donor T cell macrochimerism. A cohort of approximately 23 intestinal transplant recipients, including one retransplant, was enrolled, and a few patients lacking pretransplant specimens were excluded. Every recipient was given anti-thymocyte globulin induction, followed by about three years of maintenance tacrolimus and steroids. Alloreactive clones were identified by sequencing pre-transplant mixed lymphocyte reaction products and comparing these products with unstimulated pre-transplant donor and recipient T cells. General findings and caveats noted by the study authors: The relatively low number and heterogeneity of intestinal transplant patients limited the conclusions. Early after transplant, peak levels of circulating GvH clones were associated with declines in HvG clones. GvH clones were found in recipient bone marrow, and some of the GvH clones appeared earlier in ileal mucosa or blood, which is consistent with an intestinal mucosal origin. Patients with donor T cell macrochimerism had high GvH to HvG T cell clonal ratios in their allografts.

Library prep was done by the immunoSEQ multiplex PCR assay. For most patients, genomic DNA was isolated with the Qiagen DNeasy Blood and Tissue Kit and shipped frozen to Adaptive Biotechnologies for TCR sequencing. High-throughput TCR-beta CDR3 sequencing of genomic DNA from most patients was performed by Adaptive Biotechnologies. In the paper's pipeline: Adaptive's ImmunoSEQ software was the source of the TCR sequencing data for 15 to 20 patients, while a few other patients were processed with MiXCR and VDJtools. To correct CD4 versus CD8 sorting errors, any sequence found in both subsets at a frequency ratio below 5:1 was removed. Because the origin of CDR3 nucleotide sequences shared between donor and recipient could not be assigned, those sequences were removed. To be classed as alloreactive, a clone needed at least 2-fold expansion over unstimulated cells and a minimum CFSE-low frequency of 0.002% (template counts) or 0.001% (read counts). Mappable clones were those detected in sequenced pre-transplant spleen, lymph node, or MLR CFSE-low populations of the donor or recipient. The cumulative frequency of alloreactive clones was calculated as a percentage of all sequences, weighted by copy number. TCRdb re-hosts the immuneACCESS table, in-frame sequences only. Its copies lack some clones; in the studies checked, an unresolved V gene accounts for under half of them, and the cause for the rest is not known. The V and J calls and clone size come from that table; D and trimming were worked out from the DNA. For this sample the table gives roughly 90,000 clones, of which about 88% were detected only once. The ten largest account for 0.28% of the sample.

In its sample, this clone was seen once. Its specific antigen is unknown. The record has no base qualities; no much larger clone is one base away. Sample time point, as interpreted from the label and publication: cells obtained before transplantation from donor or recipient. CD3+CD4+ and CD3+CD8+ populations were FACS-sorted from unstimulated pre-transplant donor and recipient cells taken from spleen or lymph nodes. The germline V gene supplies CDR1 SGHRS and CDR2 YFSETQ. Spanning cysteine to phenylalanine, the CDR3 consists of 16 amino acids. The read is trimmed to its CDR3 DNA, 48 bases read in frame from base 1. V loses 0 bases of germline sequence and J loses 3 bases, and the interval between the two ends is 14 bases.

Recombination linked TRBV5-1 to TRBJ2-3; TRBD1 might be the D gene, on 5 matching bases. The receptor comes from a human donor who was the organ donor for an intestinal transplant. The sequences come from unstimulated CD4+ T cells sorted from spleen or lymph node cells, collected before transplant. At the DNA level, the sequence is TGCGCCAGCAGCTTGGCCCAGGCAGGGTCGACAGATACGCAGTATTTT. Its translation reads: CASSLAQAGSTDTQYF.